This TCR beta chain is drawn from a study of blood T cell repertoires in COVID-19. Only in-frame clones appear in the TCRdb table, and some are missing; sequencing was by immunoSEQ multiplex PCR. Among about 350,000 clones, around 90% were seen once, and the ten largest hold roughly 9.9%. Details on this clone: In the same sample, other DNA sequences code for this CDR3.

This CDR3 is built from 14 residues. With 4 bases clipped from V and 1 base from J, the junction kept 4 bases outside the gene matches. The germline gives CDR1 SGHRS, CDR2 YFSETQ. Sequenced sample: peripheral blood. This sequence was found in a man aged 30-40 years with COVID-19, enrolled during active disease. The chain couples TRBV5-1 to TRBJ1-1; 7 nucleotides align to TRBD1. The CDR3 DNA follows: TGCGCCAGCAGCCCTGGACAGGCGAACACTGAAGCTTTCTTT. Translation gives CASSPGQANTEAFF.